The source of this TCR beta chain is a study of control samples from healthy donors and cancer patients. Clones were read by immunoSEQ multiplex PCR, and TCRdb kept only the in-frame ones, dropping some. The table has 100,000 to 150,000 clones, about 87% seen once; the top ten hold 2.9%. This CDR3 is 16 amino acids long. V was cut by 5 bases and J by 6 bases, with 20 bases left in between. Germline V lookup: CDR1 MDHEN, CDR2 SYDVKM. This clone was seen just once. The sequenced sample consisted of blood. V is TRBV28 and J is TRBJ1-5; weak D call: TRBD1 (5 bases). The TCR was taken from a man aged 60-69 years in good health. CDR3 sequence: CASSRPLTVTSQPQHF. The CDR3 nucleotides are TGTGCCAGCAGTAGACCTCTGACAGTTACTAGTCAGCCCCAGCATTTT.